These T cell receptor beta chains were read from a single sample in a study of vaccination effects on CD4 cells after COVID-19. The protocol was immunoSEQ multiplex PCR, while the TCRdb copy is restricted to in-frame clones and leaves out a portion. The table has tens of thousands of clones, roughly 73% seen once. Their antigens are not known. The material was CD4+ T cells from PBMCs cultured with HCoV-NL63 spike peptides, obtained before COVID-19 vaccination. The receptor set was obtained from a human donor who received a COVID-19 vaccine. CDR3s include the opening cysteine and the closing phenylalanine or tryptophan. D genes are given only for firm matches. Only part of the rows carry a size: once, few, many, or a class if the clone is expanded.

>NA|once|TRBJ2-7|TRBV11-2
TGTGCCAGCAGCTTAGAGCCCAGCTCCTACGAGCAGTACTTC
CASSLEPSSYEQYF
>TRBD2|NA|TRBJ2-2|TRBV7-3
TGTGCCAGCAGCTTAAATGGGGGGGGGATCACCGGGGAGCTGTTTTTT
CASSLNGGGITGELFF
>TRBD1|few|TRBJ1-2|TRBV3-1/TRBV3-2
TGTGCCAGCAGCCGAGGGGGCCCCTTCTATGGCTACACCTTC
CASSRGGPFYGYTF
>NA|NA|TRBJ1-1|TRBV5-1
TGCGCCAGCAGCCCGGGACACCAAAACACTGAAGCTTTCTTT
CASSPGHQNTEAFF
>TRBD2|NA|TRBJ2-1|TRBV6-2/TRBV6-3
TGTGCCAGCAGTAAAACACCGCCTACTAGCGGGGGGGTCAATGAGCAGTTCTTC
CASSKTPPTSGGVNEQFF
>TRBD2|NA|TRBJ2-1|TRBV5-5
TGTGCCAGCAGCTTGGAGCGGGGGGGGAGGGGTGAGCAGTTCTTC
CASSLERGGRGEQFF
>TRBD1|NA|TRBJ1-6|TRBV2
TGTGCCAGCAGTGGGAGGTTGGGACAGCATAATTCACCCCTCCACTTT
CASSGRLGQHNSPLHF
>TRBD2|once|TRBJ2-5|TRBV15
TGTGCCACCCCCCTTCGTGATAACGGACGGGAGGTAGAGACCCAGTACTTC
CATPLRDNGREVETQYF
>NA|NA|TRBJ1-2|TRBV5-1
TGCGCCAGCAGCTTGGGGACACTCCTCTATGGCTACACCTTC
CASSLGTLLYGYTF
>TRBD1|NA|TRBJ2-7|TRBV4-1
TGCGCCAGCAGCCAAGAGCTCGCCGGGACAGGGGGCGAGCAGTACTTC
CASSQELAGTGGEQYF
>NA|once|TRBJ1-1|TRBV5-5
TGTGCCAGCAGCTTGGTGGGGGGGAACACTGAAGCTTTCTTT
CASSLVGGNTEAFF
>TRBD1|NA|TRBJ2-5|TRBV5-6
TGTGCCAGCAGCCTCCCCGGGACAGGGGGGGTAGAGACCCAGTACTTC
CASSLPGTGGVETQYF
>NA|NA|TRBJ1-5|TRBV30
TGTGCCTGGAGTGCCTTTGGCAATCAGCCCCAGCATTTT
CAWSAFGNQPQHF
>TRBD1|NA|TRBJ1-1|TRBV11-2
TGTGCCAGCAGCTTAGAGGCAGGGGGCATGGCTGAAGCTTTCTTT
CASSLEAGGMAEAFF
>NA|NA|TRBJ2-3|TRBV7-2
TGTGCCAGCAGCTTGGAACCGGGCTTTAGCACAGATACGCAGTATTTT
CASSLEPGFSTDTQYF
>NA|once|TRBJ1-2|TRBV7-9
TGTGCCAGCAGCTTAGGGTCTAGGCCCACTAACTATGGCTACACCTTC
CASSLGSRPTNYGYTF
>NA|NA|TRBJ2-3|TRBV24-1
TGTGCCACCAGTGAGGGGCCTAGCCGTGGAGATACGCAGTATTTT
CATSEGPSRGDTQYF
>NA|few|TRBJ1-5|TRBV6-2/TRBV6-3
TGTGCCAGCAGTTACGCGGTCCTCAATCAGCCCCAGCATTTT
CASSYAVLNQPQHF
>TRBD1|NA|TRBJ2-3|TRBV7-8
TGTGCCAGCAGCTTACAGGGACAGGGATGGCCAGATACGCAGTATTTT
CASSLQGQGWPDTQYF
>NA|few|TRBJ2-2|TRBV7-9
TGTGCCAGCAGCTTAGGCCGGGCCTCTGGAGGGGAGCTGTTTTTT
CASSLGRASGGELFF
>NA|NA|TRBJ2-1|TRBV4-1
TGCGCCAGCAGCCAAGATCCCTACAATGAGCAGTTCTTC
CASSQDPYNEQFF
>NA|NA|TRBJ2-2|TRBV19
TGTGCCAGTCGACCGACCCGGACTAATCCCGGCACCGGGGAGCTGTTTTTT
CASRPTRTNPGTGELFF
>NA|NA|TRBJ2-7|TRBV7-2
TGTGCCAGCAGCGGGAATGTGGGGGGCCTCCACGAGCAGTACTTC
CASSGNVGGLHEQYF
>NA|NA|TRBJ1-5|TRBV5-1
TGCGCCAGCAGCTTGGTACCGGGCAATCAGCCCCAGCATTTT
CASSLVPGNQPQHF